What follows are 23 T cell receptor beta chains derived from one specimen sequenced in a study of blood T cell repertoires in COVID-19. The protocol was immunoSEQ multiplex PCR, while the TCRdb copy is restricted to in-frame clones and leaves out a portion. The repertoire holds just under 250,000 clones, with approximately 83% as singletons. Sequencing was done on a sample of peripheral blood. Every receptor here comes from a woman aged 25-40 years who had recovered from COVID-19.

The chain employs TRBV7-9 and TRBJ2-2; weak D call: TRBD2 (5 bases). CDR1 and CDR2 from the germline V gene are SEHNR and FQNEAQ (reference sequence). This CDR3 has 15 amino acids. V dropped 3 bases and J dropped 5 bases, with 13 bases sitting between them. The CDR3 bases are TGTGCCAGCAGCTTGGATACGGGGTGGACCGGGGAGCTGTTTTTT. It specifies CASSLDTGWTGELFF.

The table lists this clone with a count of one. CDR3 nucleotide sequence: TGTGCCAGCAGTGTCGGGACAGGGGTTTCGCGCGAGCAGTACTTC. Translation: CASSVGTGVSREQYF. V usage is TRBV2 and J usage is TRBJ2-7; 10 nucleotides line up with TRBD1. Trimming at V came to 4 bases and at J to 6 bases, leaving 9 bases not matched to a gene. The CDR3 contains 15 residues. Per germline, CDR1 SNHLY and CDR2 FYNNEI.

The chain couples TRBV14 to TRBJ2-3; D gene unclear. The length of the CDR3 is 13 residues. The V end was cut by 4 bases, the J end by 4 bases, with 9 bases between. Germline lookup yields CDR1 SGHDN and CDR2 FVKESK. The CDR3 reads CASSLKRADTQYF. In nucleotides, the CDR3 is TGTGCCAGCAGCCTAAAACGCGCAGATACGCAGTATTTT.

This chain connects TRBV6-5 to TRBJ1-5, with a possible D match to TRBD1 (6 bases). Germline loops: CDR1 MNHEY, CDR2 SVGAGI. V lost 6 bases and J 8 bases, leaving 17 bases between the germline ends. The CDR3 spans 14 residues. The CDR3 sequence: CASRDIQGPEPQHF. In DNA, the CDR3 is TGTGCCAGCAGGGACATACAGGGTCCCGAGCCCCAGCATTTT.

This chain links TRBV5-1 with TRBJ1-1, with D perhaps matching TRBD1 (5 bases). CDR1 is SGHRS, CDR2 YFSETQ, per germline. With 0 bases removed from V and 3 bases from J, the gap between germline ends came to 12 bases. The CDR3 contains 15 residues. The CDR3 spells CASSLEGEGYTEAFF. Written as DNA, the CDR3 is TGCGCCAGCAGCTTGGAAGGGGAAGGTTACACTGAAGCTTTCTTT.

The rearrangement joins TRBV3-1 (or the pseudogene TRBV3-2) to TRBJ1-3; TRBD1 aligns across 8 bases. V trimming: 1 base; J trimming: 8 bases; junction bases outside the gene matches: 4. Germline lookup yields CDR1 LGHDT and CDR2 YNNKEL (reference sequence). The CDR3 totals 14 residues. Here the CDR3 reads CASSQVDRVDTIYF. CDR3 bases: TGTGCCAGCAGCCAAGTGGACAGGGTTGACACCATATATTTT.

This chain connects TRBV2 to TRBJ2-1; 7 bases align to TRBD1. The CDR3 extends over 15 amino acids. CDR1 and CDR2 (germline): SNHLY, FYNNEI. V gave up 5 bases and J gave up 0 bases; unmatched junction bases: 4. CDR3 DNA sequence: TGTGCCAGCAGTAGTGGGACAGCCTCCTACAATGAGCAGTTCTTC. It encodes CASSSGTASYNEQFF.

The chain is built from TRBV2 and TRBJ2-4, with a possible D match to TRBD1 (5 bases). CDR3 size: 12 residues. Germline loops: CDR1 SNHLY, CDR2 FYNNEI. With 9 bases removed from V and 5 bases from J, the gap between germline ends came to 11 bases. CDR3 sequence reads: CASWGLQNIQYF. The DNA for the CDR3 is TGTGCCAGTTGGGGCTTACAAAACATTCAGTACTTC.

V gene TRBV12-3 or TRBV12-4 combines with J gene TRBJ2-3; D is possibly TRBD1 (5 bases). The length of the CDR3 is 12 residues. Trimming took off 3 bases at V and 6 bases at J, with 7 bases between the two ends. CDR3: CASSLAGDTQYF. Here the CDR3 DNA reads TGTGCCAGCAGTTTGGCAGGGGATACGCAGTATTTT.

The rearrangement links TRBV7-9 to TRBJ2-5; a weak D match, TRBD1 (5 bases). In germline, CDR1 is SEHNR, CDR2 FQNEAQ (reference sequence). The ends were cut back, 1 base at V and 3 bases at J, with 15 bases in the middle. This CDR3 has 16 amino acids. The CDR3 DNA sequence: TGTGCCAGCAGCTTAGGGGGCCTGGATGGGAAAGAGACCCAGTACTTC. Its protein product is CASSLGGLDGKETQYF.

The chain has TRBV18 and TRBJ2-7; D unclear. The germline V gene encodes CDR1 KGHSH and CDR2 LQKENI. The CDR3 extends over 14 amino acids. V lost 6 bases and J lost 5, with 17 bases in between. The CDR3 spells CASSPTERFDEQYF. As DNA, the CDR3 is TGTGCCAGCTCTCCGACGGAGAGGTTCGACGAGCAGTACTTC.

This chain links TRBV6-5 with TRBJ1-5; 7 bases map to TRBD1. V shed 5 bases and J 3 bases; nucleotides not matched to a gene: 4. This CDR3 comprises 14 residues. Germline V lookup: CDR1 MNHEY, CDR2 SVGAGI. CDR3 protein: CASSTGQDNQPQHF. The CDR3 DNA sequence: TGTGCCAGCAGTACTGGACAGGACAATCAGCCCCAGCATTTT.

This chain connects TRBV18 to TRBJ2-6; 9 bases are shared with TRBD2. Unmatched junction bases numbered 8, after V lost 3 bases and J lost 2 bases. Germline values: CDR1 KGHSH, CDR2 LQKENI. This CDR3 comprises 18 residues. The DNA for the CDR3 is TGTGCCAGCTCACCTACTATAGCGGGGGTCCCTGGGGCCAACGTCCTGACTTTC. Its protein product is CASSPTIAGVPGANVLTF.

This clone was seen once. The sample contains more than one DNA sequence encoding this CDR3. The chain couples TRBV2 to TRBJ1-1, with D possibly being TRBD1 (5 bases). From germline, CDR1 is SNHLY and CDR2 FYNNEI. CDR3 length equals 14 residues. Trimming took off 3 bases at V and 4 bases at J, with 12 bases between the two ends. DNA of the CDR3: TGTGCCAGCAGTGAGGGATTGGGGGGCACTGAAGCTTTCTTT. Protein: CASSEGLGGTEAFF.

This chain connects TRBV11-2 to TRBJ1-4, with a possible D match to TRBD1 (6 bases). V was pared by 1 base and J by 0 bases, with 12 bases between. The CDR3 totals 17 residues. The V gene's germline CDR1 is SGHAT and CDR2 FQNNGV. The CDR3, as DNA: TGTGCCAGCAGCTTAGCTAAAACAGGGCCAACTAATGAAAAACTGTTTTTT. Protein product: CASSLAKTGPTNEKLFF. Drawing the rest from reference TRBV11-2 and TRBJ1-4, the complete variable domain is EAGVAQSPRYKIIEKRQSVAFWCNPISGHATLYWYQQILGQGPKLLIQFQNNGVVDDSQLPKDRFSAERLKGVDSTLKIQPAKLEDSAVYLCASSLAKTGPTNEKLFFGSGTQLSVL.

V gene TRBV4-1 combines with J gene TRBJ1-2; maybe TRBD1 (5 bases). This CDR3 comprises 16 residues. The V and J ends lost 4 bases and 2 bases respectively, with 17 bases between them. Germline CDR1 is MGHRA and CDR2 is YSYEKL. The CDR3 spells CASSLAHGRVNYGYTF. CDR3 coding DNA: TGCGCCAGCAGCCTGGCCCATGGCAGGGTCAACTATGGCTACACCTTC.

The V gene is TRBV7-9, the J gene TRBJ2-7; 8 positions match TRBD1. Germline V gene lookup returns CDR1 SEHNR and CDR2 FQNEAQ (reference sequence). The ends lost 0 bases at V and 3 bases at J; junction bases unmatched: 4. The CDR3 covers 15 residues. CDR3 sequence: CASSLAQGAIYEQYF. The DNA for the CDR3 is TGTGCCAGCAGCTTAGCCCAGGGGGCGATCTACGAGCAGTACTTC.

This clone was seen just once. The chain joins TRBV3-1 (or the pseudogene TRBV3-2) to TRBJ2-5, with 7 nucleotides matching TRBD1. The CDR3 consists of 14 residues. CDR1 is LGHDT, CDR2 YNNKEL, per germline (reference sequence). The trim removed 4 bases at V and 2 bases at J, leaving 4 bases unmatched. The CDR3 loop is CASSPGTEQETQYF. The CDR3 DNA sequence: TGTGCCAGCAGCCCTGGGACAGAGCAAGAGACCCAGTACTTC.

The J gene is TRBJ2-7, the V gene TRBV3-1 (or the pseudogene TRBV3-2); 9 bases align to TRBD2. The CDR3 totals 14 residues. J lost 2 bases, V lost 5 bases, and 4 bases had no gene match. Germline CDR1 is LGHDT and CDR2 is YNNKEL (reference sequence). DNA of the CDR3: TGTGCCAGCAGCTCGACTAGCGGAACCTACGAGCAGTACTTC. As protein: CASSSTSGTYEQYF.

The chain couples TRBV19 to TRBJ1-3, with D unresolved. The CDR3 runs 17 residues. Trimming took 4 bases from V and 1 from J, leaving 17 bases between them. From germline, CDR1 is LNHDA and CDR2 SQIVND (reference sequence). This CDR3 is CASSTILAGKSGNTIYF. The DNA of the CDR3 is TGTGCCAGTAGTACTATCCTGGCGGGGAAGTCTGGAAACACCATATATTTT.

This chain connects TRBV5-1 to TRBJ2-3; maybe TRBD1 (6 bases). Germline CDR1 and CDR2: SGHRS and YFSETQ. This CDR3 is 12 amino acids long. V was pared by 0 bases and J by 13 bases, with 12 bases between. Written as DNA, the CDR3 is TGCGCCAGCAGCTTGGAAGGGGACAATAAGTATTTT. It yields the protein CASSLEGDNKYF.

This chain joins TRBV7-3 and TRBJ2-5; 9 nucleotides align to TRBD1. Per germline, CDR1 SGHTA and CDR2 FQGTGA. The CDR3 extends over 13 amino acids. V trimming: 6 bases; J trimming: 13 bases; junction bases outside the gene matches: 12. The chain's CDR3 is CASSEIQGAPWYF. The CDR3 DNA follows: TGTGCCAGCAGTGAGATACAGGGGGCCCCCTGGTACTTC.

J is TRBJ1-2 and V is TRBV5-6; no firm D call. Germline CDR1 reads SGHDT; CDR2 reads YYEEEE. The CDR3 consists of 13 residues. V lost 2 bases, J lost 8 bases, and 13 bases lay in between. The CDR3 reads CASSFDTGIGYTF. CDR3 sequence (DNA): TGTGCCAGCAGCTTCGACACCGGGATAGGCTACACCTTC.